Each of the 29 T cell receptor beta chains below was sequenced from the same sample in a study of CD4+ T cells in melanoma. TCRdb keeps only in-frame clones here, not all; method: immunoSEQ multiplex PCR. This sample has fewer than 55,000 clones; 89% occur once, and the top ten carry 12%. Sequencing used peripheral blood. Receptor source: a human donor with melanoma.

This clone is a singleton in its sample. This rearrangement joins TRBV28 to TRBJ2-7, with D hard to call. With 6 bases removed from V and 6 bases from J, the gap between germline ends came to 21 bases. The CDR3 is 15 amino acids. The germline gives CDR1 MDHEN, CDR2 SYDVKM. As DNA, the CDR3 is TGTGCCAGCAGCCGACCCGGGTCGCTGGCTCCCGAGCAGTACTTC. Translation gives CASSRPGSLAPEQYF. Supplemented by reference TRBV28 and TRBJ2-7, the full variable domain reads DVKVTQSSRYLVKRTGEKVFLECVQDMDHENMFWYRQDPGLGLRLIYFSYDVKMKEKGDIPEGYSVSREKKERFSLILESASTNQTSMYLCASSRPGSLAPEQYFGPGTRLTVT.

V is TRBV30 and J is TRBJ2-7; 7 nucleotides agree with TRBD2. CDR1 is GTSNPN and CDR2 is SVGIG in the germline V gene (reference sequence). The CDR3 length is 12 residues. CDR3 DNA: TGTGCGGCGACCGGGCCCGGGGGGGAGCAGTACTTC. It specifies CAATGPGGEQYF.

V gene TRBV18 combines with J gene TRBJ2-1, with 8 bases that match TRBD1. The CDR3 has 15 amino acids. CDR1 is KGHSH, CDR2 LQKENI, per germline. Trimming at V came to 0 bases and at J to 3 bases, leaving 1 base not matched to a gene. CDR3 in DNA: TGTGCCAGCTCACCACCACAGGGGGACTACAATGAGCAGTTCTTC. It yields the protein CASSPPQGDYNEQFF.

The chain is built from TRBV11-3 and TRBJ2-5; weak D call: TRBD1 (6 bases). The CDR3 totals 15 residues. The germline V gene has CDR1 SGHNT and CDR2 YENEEA. V shed 4 bases and J shed 3 bases, with 15 bases lying between them. The CDR3 DNA reads TGTGCCAGCAGCTCGAGAGGGGGTTCCGAAGAGACCCAGTACTTC. It is translated as CASSSRGGSEETQYF.

V usage is TRBV7-9 and J usage is TRBJ2-7; D unclear. The germline CDR1 and CDR2 sequences are SEHNR and FQNEAQ (reference sequence). The CDR3 contains 14 residues. Deletions cut 5 bases from V and 3 bases from J, with 14 bases between. The CDR3 coding sequence is TGTGCCAGCAGCCGCATCGAGGAGAGCTACGAGCAGTACTTC. Amino acids: CASSRIEESYEQYF.

The V gene is TRBV7-3, the J gene TRBJ2-2; no definite D call. This CDR3 is 12 amino acids long. V shed 5 bases and J shed 4 bases, with 5 bases lying between them. Per germline, CDR1 SGHTA and CDR2 FQGTGA. CDR3 sequence reads: CASSPGTGELFF. The CDR3 DNA is TGTGCCAGCAGCCCGGGCACCGGGGAGCTGTTTTTT.

The rearrangement uses TRBV6-5 and TRBJ1-6; D is perhaps TRBD1 (5 bases). Germline CDR1 is MNHEY and CDR2 is SVGAGI. V lost 4 bases and J 7 bases, leaving 14 bases between the germline ends. The CDR3 length is 15 residues. CDR3 DNA sequence: TGTGCCAGCAGTTCCTCTCCCCGGGGCAATTCACCCCTCCACTTT. Its translation is CASSSSPRGNSPLHF.

The rearrangement uses TRBV4-2 and TRBJ2-3; D possibly corresponds to TRBD2 (6 bases). CDR1 LGHNA and CDR2 YNFKEQ come from the germline V gene. The CDR3 has 12 amino acids. V was trimmed by 5 bases and J by 6 bases, leaving 9 bases between them. CDR3: CASSLAADTQYF. The DNA of the CDR3 is TGTGCCAGCAGCTTAGCGGCCGATACGCAGTATTTT.

V usage is TRBV7-6 and J usage is TRBJ2-7; unclear D gene. Germline lookup yields CDR1 SGHVS and CDR2 FNYEAQ. The CDR3 consists of 14 residues. V lost 0 bases to trimming and J lost 2 bases, with 8 bases between them. CDR3 coding DNA: TGTGCCAGCAGCTTAGCCGGCGGAACCTACGAGCAGTACTTC. Protein sequence: CASSLAGGTYEQYF.

This clone was counted a single time. Different DNA sequences within this sample yield the same CDR3. This sequence joins TRBV27 and TRBJ1-2, with D unresolved. CDR3 length: 13 amino acids. V dropped 2 bases and J dropped 2 bases, with 6 bases sitting between them. Germline assignment: CDR1 MNHEY and CDR2 SMNVEV (reference sequence). The CDR3 sequence is CASSLGRNYGYTF. The CDR3 coding sequence is TGTGCCAGCAGTTTAGGCAGAAACTATGGCTACACCTTC.

The chain couples TRBV6-5 to TRBJ2-2; 9 nucleotides line up with TRBD1. The CDR3 has 13 residues. V lost 8 bases to trimming and J lost 7 bases; unmatched junction nucleotides: 5. Germline V gene data show CDR1 as MNHEY and CDR2 as SVGAGI. The CDR3 coding sequence is TGTGCCAGCCGGGACAGGGAGGTCGGGGAGCTGTTTTTT. Translated: CASRDREVGELFF.

This chain joins TRBV29-1 and TRBJ2-1, with D tentatively TRBD2 (5 bases). Germline V gene lookup returns CDR1 SQVTM and CDR2 ANQGSEA. The CDR3 consists of 14 residues. V was shortened by 6 bases and J by 6 bases, with 18 bases between the two germline ends. CDR3 in DNA: TGCAGCGTGCAAAACGTCCTGGGAGCCAATGAGCAGTTCTTC. This codes for CSVQNVLGANEQFF.

This clone has a single count. The gene calls are TRBV5-1 and TRBJ2-5, with 14 bases aligning to TRBD2. Germline V gene lookup returns CDR1 SGHRS and CDR2 YFSETQ. The CDR3 consists of 16 residues. After removal of 5 bases from V and 7 bases from J, the junction contained 10 bases not matched to a gene. The CDR3 here is CASRVPGLAGVGTQYF. In nucleotides, the CDR3 is TGCGCCAGCAGAGTCCCGGGACTAGCGGGGGTGGGGACCCAGTACTTC.

The chain links TRBV5-4 to TRBJ2-7, with TRBD1 as a possible D gene (6 bases). V lost 6 bases to trimming and J lost 3 bases, with 13 bases between them. The CDR3 totals 13 residues. Germline values: CDR1 SGHNT, CDR2 YYREEE (reference sequence). This CDR3 is CASKSQGSYEQYF. The CDR3 coding sequence is TGTGCCAGCAAGTCGCAGGGGAGCTACGAGCAGTACTTC.

The table lists this clone with a few counts. A far larger clone is off by one base, so a read error is likely. The genes are TRBV5-6 and TRBJ2-3; possibly TRBD2 for D (6 bases). Trimming took off 1 base at V and 2 bases at J, with 14 bases between the two ends. The germline V gene has CDR1 SGHDT and CDR2 YYEEEE. This CDR3 spans 16 amino acids. This CDR3 is CASSLLGEVVTDTQYF. CDR3 coding DNA: TGTGCCAGCAGCTTGCTTGGGGAGGTGGTCACAGATACGCAGTATTTT.

J is TRBJ2-1 and V is TRBV19; D unresolved. Trimming took off 3 bases at V and 7 bases at J, with 10 bases between the two ends. CDR3 length: 13 amino acids. From germline, CDR1 is LNHDA and CDR2 SQIVND (reference sequence). The CDR3 here is CASSMGPANEQFF. In nucleotides, the CDR3 is TGTGCCAGTAGTATGGGCCCAGCGAATGAGCAGTTCTTC.

The rearrangement joins TRBV7-9 to TRBJ1-1, with 8 bases lining up with TRBD1. Per the germline V gene, CDR1 is SEHNR and CDR2 is FQNEAQ (reference sequence). After removal of 1 base from V and 9 bases from J, the junction contained 4 bases not matched to a gene. CDR3 length: 13 amino acids. Written as DNA, the CDR3 is TGTGCCAGCAGCTTAGTGGACAGGGAGAAAGCTTTCTTT. Residues: CASSLVDREKAFF.

The V and J genes are TRBV25-1 and TRBJ1-1; D is unresolved. The CDR3 loop spans 15 amino acids. The germline CDR1 and CDR2 sequences are MGHDK and SYGVNS. The V end lost 1 base, the J end lost 0 bases, and 9 bases lay between the germline ends. The CDR3, as DNA: TGTGCCAGCAGTGAATGGTCAGGAATGAACACTGAAGCTTTCTTT. Protein: CASSEWSGMNTEAFF.

This clone showed up just once. The CDR3 region has the DNA TGCGCCAGCAGCGAGGACCTTGTCGATGAGCAGTTCTTC. Its protein product is CASSEDLVDEQFF. This rearrangement joins TRBV5-1 to TRBJ2-1; D gene uncertain. Germline assignment: CDR1 SGHRS and CDR2 YFSETQ. The CDR3 spans 13 residues. Trimming removed 4 bases at V and 8 bases at J, with 13 bases between.

The chain joins TRBV11-3 to TRBJ2-2, with 7 bases lining up with TRBD1. After removal of 2 bases from V and 3 bases from J, the junction contained 3 bases not matched to a gene. The CDR3 totals 15 residues. The germline V gene encodes CDR1 SGHNT and CDR2 YENEEA. CDR3 residues: CASSLTGADTGELFF. CDR3 coding DNA: TGTGCCAGCAGCTTAACAGGGGCGGACACCGGGGAGCTGTTTTTT.

The rearrangement joins TRBV30 to TRBJ1-6; D unclear. Trimming took 2 bases from V and 9 from J, leaving 5 bases between them. In germline, CDR1 is GTSNPN, CDR2 SVGIG (reference sequence). The CDR3 runs 11 residues. DNA of the CDR3: TGTGCCTGGAGTTCCAGTTCACCCCTCCACTTT. Its protein product is CAWSSSSPLHF.

This chain joins TRBV27 and TRBJ1-5, with TRBD1 identical over 7 bases. The J segment lost 0 bases and the V segment lost 5 bases, leaving 10 bases of the junction unmatched. This CDR3 region has 17 residues. The germline V gene has CDR1 MNHEY and CDR2 SMNVEV (reference sequence). CDR3 sequence: CASSRTPGQSSNQPQHF. CDR3 DNA sequence: TGTGCCAGCAGTCGAACTCCGGGACAGTCTAGCAATCAGCCCCAGCATTTT.

The rearrangement links TRBV10-3 to TRBJ2-1; 7 bases are a match to TRBD1. This CDR3 comprises 13 residues. CDR1 and CDR2 (germline): ENHRY, SYGVKD. V shed 7 bases and J 2 bases; nucleotides not matched to a gene: 2. CDR3 sequence (DNA): TGTGCCATCAAGGGGGCAGCCTACAATGAGCAGTTCTTC. It specifies CAIKGAAYNEQFF.

The chain recombines TRBV27 with TRBJ1-1; tentative D call: TRBD1 (6 bases). Trimming removed 3 bases from V and 5 bases from J, with 10 bases in between. The CDR3 totals 13 residues. Germline V gene sequence: CDR1 MNHEY, CDR2 SMNVEV (reference sequence). This chain's CDR3 is CASSFSGETEAFF. DNA of the CDR3: TGTGCCAGCAGTTTCTCAGGGGAGACTGAAGCTTTCTTT.

The V call is TRBV2, the J call TRBJ2-7; D ambiguous. Germline-derived CDR1 and CDR2 are SNHLY and FYNNEI. The V and J ends lost 4 bases and 6 bases respectively, with 13 bases between them. The CDR3 covers 13 residues. The CDR3 loop reads CASSVASSGEQYF. CDR3 DNA: TGTGCCAGCAGTGTGGCGTCCTCGGGCGAGCAGTACTTC.

This chain connects TRBV7-8 to TRBJ2-3; the D gene is possibly TRBD1 (5 bases). The CDR3 spans 12 residues. Per germline, CDR1 SGHVS and CDR2 FQNEAQ. Trimming left V 5 bases short and J 6 bases short, with 9 bases between. The CDR3 DNA sequence: TGTGCCAGCAGCCGGACATTGGATACGCAGTATTTT. It yields the protein CASSRTLDTQYF.

CDR3 nucleotides: TGTGCCAGCAGCGTCCCGACAGGGGGCGCCCCCGGGGAGCTGTTTTTT. This translates into CASSVPTGGAPGELFF. V usage is TRBV7-3 and J usage is TRBJ2-2; 10 nucleotides agree with TRBD1. V shed 5 bases, J shed 6 bases, and the junction held 9 bases outside the gene matches. The germline gives CDR1 SGHTA, CDR2 FQGTGA. There are 16 residues in the CDR3. The full variable domain, with the rest looked up from reference TRBV7-3 and TRBJ2-2, is GAGVSQTPSNKVTEKGKYVELRCDPISGHTALYWYRQSLGQGPEFLIYFQGTGAADDSGLPNDRFFAVRPEGSVSTLKIQRTERGDSAVYLCASSVPTGGAPGELFFGEGSRLTVL.

The chain uses TRBV9 and TRBJ2-3, with TRBD1 identical over 11 bases. The ends lost 4 bases at V and 1 base at J; junction bases unmatched: 5. CDR3 size: 16 residues. Germline V gene sequence: CDR1 SGDLS, CDR2 YYNGEE. CDR3 loop: CASSSRTGGGTDTQYF. The CDR3 DNA reads TGTGCCAGCAGCTCCCGGACAGGGGGCGGCACAGATACGCAGTATTTT.

This sequence joins TRBV27 and TRBJ2-3; 9 bases line up with TRBD2. This CDR3 is 15 amino acids long. Germline V gene lookup returns CDR1 MNHEY and CDR2 SMNVEV (reference sequence). The V segment lost 8 bases and the J segment 6 bases; nucleotides outside the gene matches: 12. This CDR3 is CASFGLAGEEDTQYF. The CDR3 DNA reads as TGTGCCAGCTTCGGGTTAGCGGGGGAAGAGGATACGCAGTATTTT.